This T cell receptor (beta chain) was captured by sequencing in a study of T cell repertoires in cytomegalovirus infection. This CDR3 has 16 residues. Trimming at V came to 1 base and at J to 3 bases, leaving 4 bases not matched to a gene. CDR1 and CDR2 (germline): MGHRA, YSYEKL. Remarks on this clonotype: The antigen is undetermined.

TCRdb ran MiXCR on the reads and lists one entry per CDR3 protein. The table lists 140,000 to 150,000 distinct CDR3 sequences, over 25% of them singletons, with roughly half in the top ten. The sequencing here drew on CD8+ T cells from cultured PBMCs, taken from culture after CMV antigen stimulation. This receptor was obtained from a human donor in good health (CMV status not recorded). Some clones in this sample may be carry-over from other donors' samples. The chain couples TRBV4-1 to TRBJ1-5; the match to TRBD1 covers 9 bases. CDR3: CASSQGTGDFNQPQHF. CDR3 bases: TGCGCCAGCAGCCAAGGGACAGGGGATTTCAATCAGCCCCAGCATTTT.